This TCR beta chain came from a study of blood T cell repertoires in COVID-19. The table came from immunoSEQ multiplex PCR; TCRdb's copy has only in-frame clones and leaves some out. The sample records a few hundred thousand clones, around nine tenths being singletons. The sequencing sample was made of PBMCs or T cells enriched from blood (not recorded which). The source is a woman between 40 and 55 years old who had recovered from COVID-19.

In nucleotides, the CDR3 is TGTGCCACCAGCAGACAGGGGATTAATGAAAAACTGTTTTTT. This gives the protein CATSRQGINEKLFF. This chain connects TRBV15 to TRBJ1-4, with D possibly matching TRBD1 (6 bases). From germline, CDR1 is LNHNV and CDR2 YYDKDF (reference sequence). Trimming took 2 bases from V and 4 from J, leaving 8 bases between them. The CDR3 sequence is 14 residues long.